The clone carrying this TCR beta chain appeared a single time. This CDR3 is 13 amino acids long. Trimming at V came to 4 bases and at J to 2 bases, leaving 1 base not matched to a gene. The germline gives CDR1 LGHNA, CDR2 YNFKEQ. Those who participated ranged in age from about 18 to 95 years and resided in under 25 US areas. Per the study methods: Quantification of nucleated cells was approximated via reference gene primer amplification. Clones were sequenced by immunoSEQ multiplex PCR, and TCRdb holds only the in-frame ones, with some missing. V and J calls and clone size are those listed in that table; D and trimming were worked out from the DNA. The table has 150,000 to 200,000 clones, 79% seen once. This record comes from a study of blood T cell repertoires in COVID-19. Turning to the study itself: Cohort 3 donors were reported recovered after two negative PCRs, clearance, or symptom resolution. COVID-19 samples, acute and convalescent, were from the United States, Italy and Spain.

The sample was PBMCs or T cells enriched from blood (not recorded which). The V call is TRBV4-2, the J call TRBJ1-2, with 7 nucleotides matching TRBD1. This TCR came from a woman aged 65 to 85 in a cohort exposed to, infected with or recovered from COVID-19 (not recorded which). CDR3 protein: CASSRGQNYGYTF. CDR3 nucleotides: TGTGCCAGCAGCCGGGGACAGAACTATGGCTACACCTTC.